A single sample is the source of the 6 T cell receptor beta chains below, sequenced in a study of OX40 agonist ivuxolimab in advanced cancers. Measured with immunoSEQ multiplex PCR; TCRdb has only the in-frame clones, and not every one. The sample records roughly 74,000 clones, 84% being singletons. The source was CD4+ or CD8+ T cells sorted from blood, collected in a trial of the OX40 agonist ivuxolimab. These receptors originate from an adult with an advanced solid tumor such as melanoma, head and neck, liver or kidney cancer.

The chain combines TRBV6-1 with TRBJ1-5; 9 positions agree with TRBD1. Germline trimming cut 2 bases from V and 2 bases from J; bases unmatched to any gene: 1. This CDR3 spans 15 amino acids. Looked up from germline, CDR1 is MNHNS and CDR2 is SASEGT. Here the CDR3 reads CASSEWDRGNQPQHF. CDR3 DNA: TGTGCCAGCAGTGAATGGGACAGGGGCAATCAGCCCCAGCATTTT.

The V call is TRBV2, the J call TRBJ2-5; no reliable D call. The CDR3 is 13 amino acids. V shed 3 bases and J shed 5 bases, with 10 bases lying between them. Germline V gene sequence: CDR1 SNHLY, CDR2 FYNNEI. Here the CDR3 DNA reads TGTGCCAGCAGTGATTCCGGTGAGGAGACCCAGTACTTC. It yields the protein CASSDSGEETQYF.

To note about this clone: Other DNA sequences within the sample encode an identical CDR3. The chain uses TRBV7-2 and TRBJ1-3; D unclear. This CDR3 spans 14 amino acids. Looked up from germline, CDR1 is SGHTA and CDR2 is FQGNSA. The germline V and J ends were trimmed by 5 bases and 0 bases, with 8 bases remaining between them. The CDR3 bases are TGTGCCAGCAGCCCACAGTACTCTGGAAACACCATATATTTT. Translation: CASSPQYSGNTIYF. The complete variable domain, with remaining parts taken from reference TRBV7-2 and TRBJ1-3, reads GAGVSQSPSNKVTEKGKDVELRCDPISGHTALYWYRQSLGQGLEFLIYFQGNSAPDKSGLPSDRFSAERTGGSVSTLTIQRTQQEDSAVYLCASSPQYSGNTIYFGEGSWLTVV.

The sample holds one count of this clone. The chain combines TRBV7-9 with TRBJ2-6; the match to TRBD1 covers 7 bases. Germline CDR1 SEHNR, CDR2 FQNEAQ (reference sequence). CDR3 size: 17 residues. Unmatched junction bases numbered 7, after V lost 3 bases and J lost 2 bases. In DNA, the CDR3 is TGTGCCAGCAGCTTTCGGGGCCAGGGGGCTGGGGCCAACGTCCTGACTTTC. Translated, it gives CASSFRGQGAGANVLTF.

The chain couples TRBV4-2 to TRBJ2-7; possibly TRBD1 or TRBD2 for D (5 bases each). Germline V gene data show CDR1 as LGHNA and CDR2 as YNFKEQ. Between the trimmed V and J ends, which lost 8 bases and 5 bases, there was a span of 16 bases. This CDR3 comprises 13 residues. CDR3 amino acids: CASGRVEGNEQYF. CDR3 nucleotide sequence: TGTGCCAGCGGCCGGGTAGAGGGGAACGAGCAGTACTTC.

This sequence joins TRBV4-2 and TRBJ2-2; TRBD2 matches 11 bases. This CDR3 is 18 amino acids long. Trimming at V came to 0 bases and at J to 3 bases, leaving 6 bases not matched to a gene. Per the germline V gene, CDR1 is LGHNA and CDR2 is YNFKEQ. CDR3 protein: CASSQEIAGGPDTGELFF. The CDR3 DNA is TGTGCCAGCAGCCAAGAAATAGCGGGGGGGCCAGACACCGGGGAGCTGTTTTTT.